A single sample gave rise to the 27 T cell receptor beta chains below, sequenced in a study of cytomegalovirus exposure and HLA in healthy donors. With 60 Vbeta and 13 Jbeta primers, the PCR was carried out. TCRdb's copy holds only in-frame clones and misses some; the assay was immunoSEQ multiplex PCR. The table shows fewer than 350,000 clones, with around nine tenths occurring only once. The sequencing input was PBMCs. These receptors came from a woman aged 18-29 years in good health and CMV-seronegative.

The V call is TRBV5-1, the J call TRBJ2-7; D is uncertain. The germline gives CDR1 SGHRS, CDR2 YFSETQ. This CDR3 region has 15 residues. Between the trimmed V and J ends, which lost 8 bases and 3 bases, there was a span of 21 bases. The CDR3 is CARILLLDADYEQYF. In DNA, the CDR3 is TGCGCCAGAATCCTCCTTCTGGATGCGGACTACGAGCAGTACTTC.

Of note for this clone: The junction shows a germline mismatch at one end, possibly a read error. The chain carries TRBV10-3 and TRBJ1-2, with a possible D match to TRBD1 (6 bases). Germline V gene sequence: CDR1 ENHRY, CDR2 SYGVKD. CDR3 length: 12 amino acids. CDR3 sequence (DNA): TGTGCCATCAGTGAGCACAGGGCGGGCTACTCCTTC. Protein sequence: CAISEHRAGYSF.

V and J are TRBV19 and TRBJ1-6; 8 positions match TRBD1. CDR1 is LNHDA and CDR2 is SQIVND in the germline V gene (reference sequence). CDR3 size: 16 residues. The V gene end was trimmed by 5 bases and the J gene end by 8 bases; junction bases not matched to a gene: 11. CDR3 protein: CASSLLRQGIDSPLHF. The CDR3, as DNA: TGTGCCAGTAGTCTTCTCCGACAGGGGATAGATTCACCCCTCCACTTT.

The chain is built from TRBV7-6 and TRBJ2-5; D remains unclear. The DNA end lines up better with TRBJ2-7; the J call may be wrong. Germline V CDR1 and CDR2: SGHVS, FNYEAQ. The CDR3 has 15 residues. CDR3 in DNA: TGTGCCAGCAGTTCGGATAGCCTAGTACCCTACGAGCAGTACTTC. Encoded protein: CASSSDSLVPYEQYF.

This chain links TRBV9 with TRBJ2-3, with 8 bases that match TRBD1. The V gene end was trimmed by 4 bases and the J gene end by 2 bases; junction bases not matched to a gene: 6. This CDR3 has 15 amino acids. Germline CDR1 reads SGDLS; CDR2 reads YYNGEE. In nucleotides, the CDR3 is TGTGCCAGCAGCCGTTGGACAGGGACCACAGATACGCAGTATTTT. Translation: CASSRWTGTTDTQYF.

The gene calls are TRBV9 and TRBJ2-1; TRBD1 aligns across 10 bases. The CDR3 loop spans 16 amino acids. J lost 7 bases, V lost 4 bases, and 11 bases had no gene match. Per the germline V gene, CDR1 is SGDLS and CDR2 is YYNGEE. This CDR3 is CASSSPNRDRGNEQFF. Written as DNA, the CDR3 is TGTGCCAGCAGCTCCCCCAACCGGGACAGGGGTAATGAGCAGTTCTTC.

The chain joins TRBV5-1 to TRBJ1-1; D remains ambiguous. Trimming cost V 2 bases and J 3 bases, with 11 bases left between them. The CDR3 is made up of 14 amino acids. The germline gives CDR1 SGHRS, CDR2 YFSETQ. The CDR3 nucleotides are TGCGCCAGCAGCTTCATGGGCCAGGACACTGAAGCTTTCTTT. It codes for CASSFMGQDTEAFF.

J is TRBJ2-1 and V is TRBV10-3, with 11 bases matching TRBD1. Germline loops: CDR1 ENHRY, CDR2 SYGVKD. The CDR3 spans 15 residues. J was trimmed by 8 bases and V by 4 bases; bases with no gene match: 7. The CDR3 here is CAISVSGTGGYEQFF. The CDR3 coding sequence is TGTGCCATCAGTGTGTCAGGGACAGGGGGGTATGAGCAGTTCTTC.

The chain recombines TRBV4-2 with TRBJ1-2; 7 bases align to TRBD1. Trimming took 4 bases from V and 2 from J; bases not matched to a gene: 16. Per the germline V gene, CDR1 is LGHNA and CDR2 is YNFKEQ. The CDR3 sequence is 18 residues long. Written as DNA, the CDR3 is TGTGCCAGCAGCCCTCTTACCATCTCCGGGACAGAAAACTATGGCTACACCTTC. Translated, it gives CASSPLTISGTENYGYTF.

The chain joins TRBV9 to TRBJ2-3; TRBD2 matches at 8 bases. The CDR3 consists of 15 residues. Germline V gene sequence: CDR1 SGDLS, CDR2 YYNGEE. The V segment lost 3 bases and the J segment 3 bases; nucleotides outside the gene matches: 6. The CDR3 bases are TGTGCCAGCAGCGCCACGCGGGGGGAAACAGATACGCAGTATTTT. It is translated as CASSATRGETDTQYF. Complete variable domain (other parts from reference TRBV9 and TRBJ2-3): DSGVTQTPKHLITATGQRVTLRCSPRSGDLSVYWYQQSLDQGLQFLIQYYNGEERAKGNILERFSAQQFPDLHSELNLSSLELGDSALYFCASSATRGETDTQYFGPGTRLTVL.

The chain couples TRBV4-2 to TRBJ2-7, with 13 bases identical to TRBD2. This CDR3 has 17 amino acids. Unmatched junction bases numbered 12, after V lost 4 bases and J lost 6 bases. Germline CDR1 and CDR2: LGHNA and YNFKEQ. CDR3 amino acids: CASSRRTGTSGVGEQYF. The CDR3 bases are TGTGCCAGCAGCCGGAGGACCGGGACTAGCGGGGTTGGCGAGCAGTACTTC.

V and J are TRBV30 and TRBJ2-7; D perhaps matches TRBD1 (5 bases). The length of the CDR3 is 13 residues. V lost 5 bases and J 2 bases, leaving 13 bases between the germline ends. Per the germline V gene, CDR1 is GTSNPN and CDR2 is SVGIG (reference sequence). The CDR3 nucleotides read TGTGCCTGGGATGACAGTAGGACCTACGAGCAGTACTTC. This sequence encodes CAWDDSRTYEQYF.

The chain couples TRBV10-3 to TRBJ1-2, with TRBD1 identical over 9 bases. V lost 3 bases to trimming and J lost 8 bases; unmatched junction nucleotides: 10. Germline V gene lookup returns CDR1 ENHRY and CDR2 SYGVKD. This CDR3 has 15 amino acids. In DNA, the CDR3 is TGTGCCATCAGTGAACTCGACGGGACAGGGAAAGGCTACACCTTC. Translated, it gives CAISELDGTGKGYTF.

The J gene is TRBJ2-7, the V gene TRBV4-1, with 8 bases identical to TRBD2. The CDR3 has 18 residues. The V gene end was trimmed by 4 bases and the J gene end by 5 bases; junction bases not matched to a gene: 19. Germline CDR1 is MGHRA and CDR2 is YSYEKL. The CDR3 DNA sequence: TGCGCCAGCAGCCGGCTGGTTGGGTTGGTAGCGGGGAAAGACGAGCAGTACTTC. It translates to CASSRLVGLVAGKDEQYF.

DNA for the CDR3: TGTGCCAGTAGTATACGCTTTGGGGACAGGGGGATCCGTCAGCCCCAGCATTTT. Protein sequence: CASSIRFGDRGIRQPQHF. The chain combines TRBV19 with TRBJ1-5; 11 nucleotides line up with TRBD1. CDR1 and CDR2 (germline): LNHDA, SQIVND (reference sequence). Trimming removed 2 bases from V and 6 bases from J; junction bases left unmatched: 12. CDR3 length: 18 residues.

The chain uses TRBV5-6 and TRBJ2-7, with 7 bases aligning to TRBD2. Germline loops: CDR1 SGHDT, CDR2 YYEEEE. The CDR3 is 15 amino acids. V lost 5 bases, J lost 5 bases, and 13 bases stayed unmatched. CDR3 protein: CASSGGVGNLHEQYF. In DNA form, the CDR3 reads TGTGCCAGCAGTGGGGGGGTGGGGAATCTCCACGAGCAGTACTTC. Together with reference TRBV5-6 and TRBJ2-7, the CDR3 gives the full variable domain: DAGVTQSPTHLIKTRGQQVTLRCSPKSGHDTVSWYQQALGQGPQFIFQYYEEEERQRGNFPDRFSGHQFPNYSSELNVNALLLGDSALYLCASSGGVGNLHEQYFGPGTRLTVT.

The chain combines TRBV19 with TRBJ1-2, with 9 bases matching TRBD1. Germline lookup yields CDR1 LNHDA and CDR2 SQIVND (reference sequence). The CDR3 has 15 residues. J gave up 8 bases and V 5 bases, and 12 bases lay outside the gene matches. CDR3 residues: CASSLRPGQGWGYTF. The CDR3 coding sequence is TGTGCCAGTAGTCTCCGTCCGGGACAGGGTTGGGGCTACACCTTC.

The chain has TRBV5-6 and TRBJ1-2; D not certain. Germline V gene sequence: CDR1 SGHDT, CDR2 YYEEEE. Trimming stripped 2 bases from V and 5 bases from J, with 16 bases between. The length of the CDR3 is 15 residues. CDR3 coding DNA: TGTGCCAGCAGCTTTAGGACCGCGGGCGCTTATGGCTACACCTTC. Translation gives CASSFRTAGAYGYTF.

The chain carries TRBV7-6 and TRBJ1-4; TRBD1 agrees at 8 bases. This CDR3 is 15 amino acids long. The germline gives CDR1 SGHVS, CDR2 FNYEAQ. V was clipped by 5 bases and J by 12 bases; unmatched bases: 14. This CDR3 reads CASSLQIGQGHELFF. The CDR3 bases are TGTGCCAGCAGCCTACAAATCGGACAGGGCCACGAACTGTTTTTT. The entire variable domain, with the rest obtained from reference TRBV7-6 and TRBJ1-4, is as follows: GAGVSQSPRYKVTKRGQDVALRCDPISGHVSLYWYRQALGQGPEFLTYFNYEAQQDKSGLPNDRFSAERPEGSISTLTIQRTEQRDSAMYRCASSLQIGQGHELFFGSGTQLSVL.

The chain couples TRBV27 to TRBJ2-5; D is unclear. The V and J ends lost 3 bases and 4 bases respectively, with 9 bases between them. The CDR3 is 13 residues long. Germline V gives CDR1 MNHEY, CDR2 SMNVEV (reference sequence). The CDR3, as DNA: TGTGCCAGCAGTTTCGCTACGGGAGAGACCCAGTACTTC. This codes for CASSFATGETQYF.

The V and J genes are TRBV27 and TRBJ2-7, with a tentative D call TRBD1 (6 bases). V was trimmed by 1 base and J by 4 bases, leaving 11 bases between them. Germline-derived CDR1 and CDR2 are MNHEY and SMNVEV (reference sequence). This CDR3 comprises 14 residues. The CDR3 nucleotides are TGTGCCAGCAGTTTATTCGGACAGAGATACGAGCAGTACTTC. Translation gives CASSLFGQRYEQYF.

The gene calls are TRBV5-6 and TRBJ1-3; D perhaps matches TRBD1 (6 bases). Germline CDR1 reads SGHDT; CDR2 reads YYEEEE. The CDR3 covers 17 residues. V lost 0 bases and J 0 bases, leaving 13 bases between the germline ends. Here the CDR3 reads CASSLAGGAPSGNTIYF. The CDR3 DNA reads as TGTGCCAGCAGCTTGGCCGGGGGGGCCCCCTCTGGAAACACCATATATTTT.

This chain joins TRBV5-1 and TRBJ1-1, with TRBD1 matching over 7 bases. The germline gives CDR1 SGHRS, CDR2 YFSETQ. The CDR3 totals 14 residues. V was clipped by 3 bases and J by 6 bases; unmatched bases: 8. The CDR3: CASSYPDREAEAFF. The CDR3 DNA reads TGCGCCAGCAGCTATCCTGACAGGGAAGCTGAAGCTTTCTTT.

This chain joins TRBV7-6 and TRBJ2-7; 7 positions match TRBD2. The CDR3 has 15 residues. Germline CDR1 reads SGHVS; CDR2 reads FNYEAQ. The J segment lost 0 bases and the V segment lost 4 bases, leaving 6 bases of the junction unmatched. In nucleotides, the CDR3 is TGTGCCAGCAGCTCTGAAGCGGGAACCTCCTACGAGCAGTACTTC. It codes for CASSSEAGTSYEQYF.

The rearrangement joins TRBV7-2 to TRBJ2-4, with TRBD2 matching over 13 bases. V lost 0 bases to trimming and J lost 1 base; unmatched junction nucleotides: 9. The CDR3 runs 20 residues. The germline V gene has CDR1 SGHTA and CDR2 FQGNSA. The CDR3 nucleotides read TGTGCCAGCAGCTTAGCGGAGACTAGCGGGGGGCCGAGTGCCAAAAACATTCAGTACTTC. Residues: CASSLAETSGGPSAKNIQYF.

The chain combines TRBV27 with TRBJ2-5; 7 bases line up with TRBD1. Trimming cost V 5 bases and J 4 bases; bases outside gene matches: 7. The CDR3 extends over 14 amino acids. Germline V gene lookup returns CDR1 MNHEY and CDR2 SMNVEV (reference sequence). The CDR3 nucleotides read TGTGCCAGCAGTCCGACCACAGGGGCAGAGACCCAGTACTTC. Its protein is CASSPTTGAETQYF.

V usage is TRBV4-2 and J usage is TRBJ1-5; D may be TRBD1 (6 bases). Deletions cut 1 base from V and 0 bases from J, with 10 bases between. The CDR3 is 16 amino acids. Germline CDR1 is LGHNA and CDR2 is YNFKEQ. CDR3 bases: TGTGCCAGCAGCCAAGCGACAGGCTATAGCAATCAGCCCCAGCATTTT. Residues: CASSQATGYSNQPQHF.